The next 30 T cell receptor beta chains were all read from a single sample in a study of vaccination and CD4 T cells after COVID-19. These receptors lack a known antigen. Treatment denoted: approximately 10-day PBMC culture with coronavirus spike peptide pools or control peptides (ViraFEST assay). The Oncomine TCR Beta short-read assay was applied to DNA of cultured CD4+ T cells. One entry per CDR3 protein results from TCRdb running MiXCR on the PCR reads. This sample has some 20,000 distinct CDR3 sequences, with 43% found just once. The starting material was CD4+ T cells from blood, cultured in vitro, obtained after SARS-CoV-2 vaccination. These TCRs come from a human donor who had recovered from COVID-19.

V usage is TRBV4-1 and J usage is TRBJ2-3; 8 positions match TRBD2. The V gene end was trimmed by 0 bases and the J gene end by 2 bases; junction bases not matched to a gene: 4. Germline V gene lookup returns CDR1 MGHRA and CDR2 YSYEKL. This CDR3 spans 16 amino acids. CDR3 protein: CASSQDRAGDTDTQYF. The CDR3 DNA reads TGCGCCAGCAGCCAAGATCGAGCGGGAGACACAGATACGCAGTATTTT.

This clonotype has a single count. One end of the junction does not line up with germline, which may come from a read error. The chain employs TRBV7-2 and TRBJ1-1, with 8 bases aligning to TRBD1. This CDR3 comprises 15 residues. Looked up from germline, CDR1 is SGHTA and CDR2 is FQGNSA. CDR3 loop: CASSLVGRGHTETFF. The CDR3 DNA is TGTGCCAGCAGCTTAGTAGGCAGGGGGCACACTGAAACTTTCTTT.

This clonotype was detected only a few times. The rearrangement uses TRBV6-1 and TRBJ1-5; 8 positions match TRBD1. This CDR3 is 15 amino acids long. J lost 0 bases, V lost 4 bases, and 2 bases had no gene match. Germline V gene data show CDR1 as MNHNS and CDR2 as SASEGT. CDR3 sequence (DNA): TGTGCCAGCAGTGGGACAGGGATTAGCAATCAGCCCCAGCATTTT. It yields the protein CASSGTGISNQPQHF.

This clonotype was recorded only once. Here the CDR3 reads CASSPQTGPQTQYF. CDR3 bases: TGTGCCAGTAGTCCTCAGACAGGGCCCCAGACCCAGTACTTC. The V gene is TRBV19, the J gene TRBJ2-5; 7 bases map to TRBD1. The V gene's germline CDR1 is LNHDA and CDR2 SQIVND (reference sequence). V lost 5 bases and J lost 6; bases outside the gene matches: 9. The CDR3 is 14 residues long.

The chain is built from TRBV7-2 and TRBJ2-1, with a possible D match to TRBD1 (5 bases). V was pared by 1 base and J by 4 bases, with 11 bases between. There are 15 residues in the CDR3. The germline V gene encodes CDR1 SGHTA and CDR2 FQGNSA. The CDR3 DNA reads as TGTGCCAGCAGCTTAGTAGGGGCCGATTACAATGAGCAGTTCTTC. It is translated as CASSLVGADYNEQFF.

The V gene is TRBV18, the J gene TRBJ1-1; the D is unclear. V lost 3 bases and J lost 3, with 8 bases in between. This CDR3 contains 13 residues. Germline CDR1 KGHSH, CDR2 LQKENI. This chain's CDR3 is CASSPSRDTEAFF. The CDR3 DNA reads as TGTGCCAGCTCACCGAGTAGGGACACTGAAGCTTTCTTT.

The genes are TRBV20-1 and TRBJ1-2; 7 bases are a match to TRBD1. The CDR3 runs 14 residues. V shed 2 bases, J shed 2 bases, and the junction held 5 bases outside the gene matches. Germline values: CDR1 DFQATT, CDR2 SNEGSKA (reference sequence). The CDR3 protein is CSARLSGQNYGYTF. In nucleotides, the CDR3 is TGCAGTGCTAGACTCTCGGGACAGAACTATGGCTACACCTTC.

This clonotype turned up a few times. The chain links TRBV20-1 to TRBJ1-2, with no clear D. The V gene lost 2 bases and the J gene lost 3 bases, with 10 bases spanning the gap. Germline CDR1 reads DFQATT; CDR2 reads SNEGSKA (reference sequence). The CDR3 consists of 13 residues. CDR3 sequence (DNA): TGCAGTGCTAGAACTGAAAAAGACTATGGCTACACCTTC. Translating gives CSARTEKDYGYTF.

The V gene is TRBV20-1, the J gene TRBJ2-3; D ambiguous. V was trimmed by 5 bases and J by 0 bases, leaving 12 bases between them. CDR3 size: 14 residues. Germline V CDR1 and CDR2: DFQATT, SNEGSKA (reference sequence). CDR3 amino acids: CSAGRAASTDTQYF. In DNA form, the CDR3 reads TGCAGTGCTGGCCGGGCCGCTAGCACAGATACGCAGTATTTT.

The chain carries TRBV20-1 and TRBJ1-5; D uncertain. The ends were cut back, 0 bases at V and 6 bases at J, with 21 bases in the middle. Germline CDR1 and CDR2: DFQATT and SNEGSKA (reference sequence). This CDR3 is 17 amino acids long. The CDR3 loop is CSARDLLGSNWSQPQHF. The CDR3 DNA reads TGCAGTGCTAGAGATCTACTCGGCAGCAACTGGAGTCAGCCCCAGCATTTT.

This chain joins TRBV20-1 and TRBJ1-5; 8 positions match TRBD1. The germline V gene encodes CDR1 DFQATT and CDR2 SNEGSKA (reference sequence). The V segment lost 5 bases and the J segment 4 bases; nucleotides outside the gene matches: 4. The CDR3 covers 13 residues. CDR3 nucleotide sequence: TGCAGTGCTCACAGGGGGTTGAATCAGCCCCAGCATTTT. It specifies CSAHRGLNQPQHF.

This clonotype appeared a few times. The chain combines TRBV7-2 with TRBJ1-1, with 7 bases lining up with TRBD1. Germline V gives CDR1 SGHTA, CDR2 FQGNSA. The CDR3 is 15 amino acids. The V segment lost 5 bases and the J segment 5 bases; nucleotides outside the gene matches: 11. CDR3 protein: CASSPGGWGGTEAFF. The CDR3 region has the DNA TGTGCCAGCAGCCCAGGGGGGTGGGGGGGGACTGAAGCTTTCTTT.

V usage is TRBV11-2 and J usage is TRBJ1-6; a possible D gene is TRBD1 (6 bases). The V gene's germline CDR1 is SGHAT and CDR2 FQNNGV. V gave up 3 bases and J gave up 10 bases, with 10 bases separating them. The CDR3 has 13 amino acids. CDR3 bases: TGTGCCAGCAGCTTGTCGGGGGCCTCACCCCTCCACTTT. It encodes CASSLSGASPLHF.

CDR3 loop: CASSPGGDGRETQYF. CDR3 in DNA: TGTGCCAGCAGCCCGGGGGGGGATGGACGAGAGACCCAGTACTTC. This sequence joins TRBV9 and TRBJ2-5; 8 nucleotides agree with TRBD2. This CDR3 region has 15 residues. Germline CDR1 is SGDLS and CDR2 is YYNGEE. The V gene end was trimmed by 4 bases and the J gene end by 4 bases; junction bases not matched to a gene: 9.

J is TRBJ1-1 and V is TRBV5-1, with TRBD1 as a possible D gene (5 bases). Trimming stripped 7 bases from V and 7 bases from J, with 17 bases between. The germline gives CDR1 SGHRS, CDR2 YFSETQ. The CDR3 is made up of 13 amino acids. CDR3 residues: CASREVGDLEAFF. The CDR3 DNA is TGCGCCAGCCGAGAGGTGGGGGACCTTGAAGCTTTCTTT.

This clonotype has more than one count but fewer than ten. The chain is built from TRBV20-1 and TRBJ2-5; the D call may be TRBD1 or TRBD2 (5 bases each). V was pared by 1 base and J by 2 bases, with 11 bases between. The CDR3 is made up of 14 amino acids. Per germline, CDR1 DFQATT and CDR2 SNEGSKA (reference sequence). The CDR3 here is CSARVGTGQETQYF. CDR3 nucleotides: TGCAGTGCTAGAGTCGGGACGGGACAAGAGACCCAGTACTTC.

The chain carries TRBV4-1 and TRBJ1-6; a possible D gene is TRBD1 (5 bases). The CDR3 length is 16 residues. Germline CDR1 reads MGHRA; CDR2 reads YSYEKL. Trimming removed 0 bases at V and 6 bases at J, with 12 bases between. The chain's CDR3 is CASSQDEGTINSPLHF. CDR3 nucleotides: TGCGCCAGCAGCCAAGATGAGGGGACTATTAATTCACCCCTCCACTTT.

The J gene is TRBJ1-1, the V gene TRBV7-9; D unresolved. CDR3 size: 12 residues. In germline, CDR1 is SEHNR, CDR2 FQNEAQ (reference sequence). Trimming took off 4 bases at V and 4 bases at J, with 7 bases between the two ends. The CDR3 region has the DNA TGTGCCAGCAGCTCGCCCACCACTGAAGCTTTCTTT. Translating it yields CASSSPTTEAFF.

This clonotype was detected only a few times. The genes are TRBV7-8 and TRBJ2-7, with 10 bases fitting TRBD2. The junction had 7 bases not matched to a gene; V was cut back by 7 bases and J by 1 base. Germline V gene sequence: CDR1 SGHVS, CDR2 FQNEAQ. The CDR3 is 15 residues long. CDR3 sequence (DNA): TGTGCCAGCACTGAGCGGGGGGGCCGTTCCTACGAGCAGTACTTC. Its protein product is CASTERGGRSYEQYF.

The chain links TRBV20-1 to TRBJ2-7; D is unclear. The germline CDR1 and CDR2 sequences are DFQATT and SNEGSKA (reference sequence). The CDR3 spans 12 residues. Trimming took 4 bases from V and 0 from J, leaving 7 bases between them. The CDR3: CSATGSSYEQYF. DNA for the CDR3: TGCAGTGCTACCGGTAGCTCCTACGAGCAGTACTTC.

This clonotype turned up a few times. The J gene is TRBJ1-2, the V gene TRBV7-2; 7 positions agree with TRBD1. The CDR3 covers 16 residues. The ends lost 3 bases at V and 1 base at J; junction bases unmatched: 8. Germline lookup yields CDR1 SGHTA and CDR2 FQGNSA. CDR3 amino acids: CASSLNRGTDNYGYTF. CDR3 bases: TGTGCCAGCAGCTTGAACAGGGGAACTGATAACTATGGCTACACCTTC.

This chain uses TRBV28 with TRBJ1-1; D ambiguous. V gave up 5 bases and J gave up 1 base, with 8 bases separating them. This CDR3 region has 13 residues. Germline V gives CDR1 MDHEN, CDR2 SYDVKM. Here the CDR3 DNA reads TGTGCCAGCAGTCGACCCCCGAACACTGAAGCTTTCTTT. Its protein is CASSRPPNTEAFF.

This sequence joins TRBV7-2 and TRBJ1-5; D is undetermined. This CDR3 is built from 13 residues. CDR1 is SGHTA and CDR2 is FQGNSA in the germline V gene. Trimming left V 2 bases short and J 7 bases short, with 9 bases between. CDR3 residues: CASSLYSGQPQHF. CDR3 sequence (DNA): TGTGCCAGCAGCTTATACAGCGGACAGCCCCAGCATTTT. The whole variable domain, remainder taken from reference TRBV7-2 and TRBJ1-5, is GAGVSQSPSNKVTEKGKDVELRCDPISGHTALYWYRQSLGQGLEFLIYFQGNSAPDKSGLPSDRFSAERTGGSVSTLTIQRTQQEDSAVYLCASSLYSGQPQHFGDGTRLSIL.

The CDR3 coding sequence is TGCAGCGTTGAGACAGGGGGAGGAAGCGAGCAGTACTTC. It yields the protein CSVETGGGSEQYF. This sequence joins TRBV29-1 and TRBJ2-7; 9 nucleotides match TRBD1. Per germline, CDR1 SQVTM and CDR2 ANQGSEA. The junction had 6 bases not matched to a gene; V was cut back by 3 bases and J by 6 bases. This CDR3 is built from 13 residues.

The sample holds a few counts of this clonotype. V is TRBV19 and J is TRBJ1-1; a weak D match, TRBD1 (5 bases). Trimming left V 6 bases short and J 7 bases short, with 9 bases between. The CDR3 length is 11 residues. Germline assignment: CDR1 LNHDA and CDR2 SQIVND (reference sequence). The CDR3 DNA follows: TGTGCCAGTAGGGGGCTTGGTGAAGCTTTCTTT. Translation: CASRGLGEAFF.

The chain is built from TRBV7-6 and TRBJ2-5; 8 bases are a match to TRBD2. Germline CDR1 and CDR2: SGHVS and FNYEAQ. This CDR3 comprises 17 residues. J was trimmed by 1 base and V by 1 base; bases with no gene match: 8. This CDR3 reads CASSLGLGAGGQETQYF. As DNA, the CDR3 is TGTGCCAGCAGCTTAGGGTTGGGGGCGGGAGGCCAAGAGACCCAGTACTTC.

V gene TRBV20-1 combines with J gene TRBJ2-7; the D is unclear. The CDR3 runs to 11 residues. Germline CDR1 DFQATT, CDR2 SNEGSKA (reference sequence). Trimming removed 3 bases at V and 4 bases at J, with 7 bases between. The CDR3 region is CSASSAYEQYF. The DNA of the CDR3 is TGCAGTGCTAGTTCAGCTTACGAGCAGTACTTC.

This clonotype was recorded a few times. The chain has TRBV12-3 or TRBV12-4 and TRBJ1-5, with D uncertain. V dropped 2 bases and J dropped 2 bases, with 10 bases sitting between them. The CDR3 length is 15 residues. The CDR3, as DNA: TGTGCCAGCAGTTTAAGAGGTTCTGGCAATCAGCCCCAGCATTTT. The encoded protein is CASSLRGSGNQPQHF.

The V gene is TRBV11-3, the J gene TRBJ1-2; D remains ambiguous. The V end lost 4 bases, the J end lost 0 bases, and 18 bases lay between the germline ends. CDR1 and CDR2 (germline): SGHNT, YENEEA. The length of the CDR3 is 17 residues. The CDR3 protein is CASSSSGVRRTNYGYTF. DNA for the CDR3: TGTGCCAGCAGCTCCTCGGGTGTACGCAGAACTAACTATGGCTACACCTTC.

The rearrangement joins TRBV19 to TRBJ2-5, with 8 nucleotides matching TRBD1. CDR3 length: 14 residues. With 1 base clipped from V and 4 bases from J, the junction kept 2 bases outside the gene matches. Germline-derived CDR1 and CDR2 are LNHDA and SQIVND (reference sequence). Here the CDR3 DNA reads TGTGCCAGTAGTATAGGACAGGGGATAGAGACCCAGTACTTC. It specifies CASSIGQGIETQYF. Drawing the rest from reference TRBV19 and TRBJ2-5, the complete variable domain is DGGITQSPKYLFRKEGQNVTLSCEQNLNHDAMYWYRQDPGQGLRLIYYSQIVNDFQKGDIAEGYSVSREKKESFPLTVTSAQKNPTAFYLCASSIGQGIETQYFGPGTRLLVL.